The entry below gives a single TCR beta chain sequence along with its context. The antigen remains undetermined. This sample was taken from a study of cytomegalovirus exposure and HLA in healthy donors. Points from the study as a whole: HLA restriction was apparent for most CMV-associated TCR beta chains in a later analysis. Data from an earlier analysis indicated that most TCR beta V segments were productive either about 90% or about 30% of the time.

Both 60 Vbeta primers and 13 Jbeta primers went into the PCR. TCRdb keeps only in-frame clones here, not all; method: immunoSEQ multiplex PCR. The sample includes 200,000 to 250,000 clones, more than 75% seen only once; the top ten take 1% to 1.5%. The sequence was collected from a human donor in good health. The sample comprised PBMCs.

CDR3 residues: CASTPGQGGRIEAFF. For the CDR3, the DNA is TGTGCCAGTACCCCGGGACAGGGTGGTAGGATTGAAGCTTTCTTT. The chain joins TRBV19 to TRBJ1-1; 9 nucleotides align to TRBD1. V was pared by 7 bases and J by 7 bases, with 13 bases of the junction left unmatched. From germline, CDR1 is LNHDA and CDR2 SQIVND (reference sequence). CDR3 length: 15 residues.